This T cell receptor (beta chain) stems from a study of identical twins. V was shortened by 2 bases and J by 6 bases, with 11 bases between the two germline ends. CDR1 is KGHSH, CDR2 LQKENI, per germline. This CDR3 has 14 amino acids. One entry per CDR3 protein results from TCRdb running MiXCR on the 5' RACE reads. There are around 240,000 distinct CDR3 sequences in the sample; over 9.5% occur only once, and 10% lies in the top ten. This clonotype was detected a few times. This chain uses TRBV18 with TRBJ2-4; either TRBD1 or TRBD2 may fit D (6 bases each). The sample was memory T cells sorted from blood. The source is a man in his fifties in good health. The CDR3 nucleotides read TGTGCCAGCTCACCATCGGGGGCCCGAAACATTCAGTACTTC. It encodes CASSPSGARNIQYF.